This TCR beta chain is drawn from a study of graft-versus-host responses after intestinal transplantation. The wider study: Each recipient received anti-thymocyte globulin induction, then tacrolimus and steroids for approximately three years.

Marrow obtained after transplant originated from the posterior iliac crest or elsewhere. Trimming left V 3 bases short and J 8 bases short, with 20 bases between. The CDR3 consists of 16 residues. Germline lookup yields CDR1 SGDLS and CDR2 YYNGEE. This clone was seen only once. Clones were read by immunoSEQ multiplex PCR, and TCRdb kept only the in-frame ones, dropping some. The repertoire has approximately 14,000 clones, over 75% of them found once; the top ten carry less than 8%. The chain recombines TRBV9 with TRBJ1-4; tentatively, D is TRBD1 (5 bases). The sample here was bone marrow, taken around 120 days after intestinal transplantation. The source is a human patient who received an intestinal transplant, so some T cells may come from the graft donor. The DNA of the CDR3 is TGTGCCAGCAGCGCGTGGGGCTTGGGTTTGAACGAAAAACTGTTTTTT. This gives the protein CASSAWGLGLNEKLFF.